Reported below is one T cell receptor (beta chain). The data were taken from a study of early T cells in non-severe SARS-CoV-2 infection. V was clipped by 0 bases and J by 4 bases, with 8 bases between them. The CDR3 length is 14 residues. Germline V gene sequence: CDR1 SGHRS, CDR2 YFSETQ. Individually, cDNA molecules had unique molecular identifiers attached to them. TCRdb recomputed calls from the 5' RACE reads with MiXCR, one row per CDR3 protein. Of roughly 57,000 distinct CDR3 sequences detected, about 12% appear once; the ten largest clones hold approximately 9.4%. This specimen was whole blood, taken at baseline. This rearrangement joins TRBV5-1 to TRBJ1-3, with D hard to call. The TCR sequence derives from an adult who was a healthcare worker with PCR-confirmed SARS-CoV-2 infection or an uninfected control (not recorded which). CDR3 nucleotides: TGCGCCAGCAGCTTGGCACAGAGAGGAAACACCATATATTTT. Its protein product is CASSLAQRGNTIYF.